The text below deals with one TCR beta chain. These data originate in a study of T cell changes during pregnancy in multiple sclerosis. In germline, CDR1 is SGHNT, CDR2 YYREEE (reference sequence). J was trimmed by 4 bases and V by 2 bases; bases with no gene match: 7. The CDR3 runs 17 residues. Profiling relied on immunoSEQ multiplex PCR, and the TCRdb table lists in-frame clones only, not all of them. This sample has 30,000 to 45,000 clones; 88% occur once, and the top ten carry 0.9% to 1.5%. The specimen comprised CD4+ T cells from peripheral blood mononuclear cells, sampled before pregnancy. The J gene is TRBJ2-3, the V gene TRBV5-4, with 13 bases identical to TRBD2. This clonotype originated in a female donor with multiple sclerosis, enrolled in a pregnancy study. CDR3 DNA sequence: TGTGCCAGCAGCTTACCCGGGACTAGCGGGACTTCAGATACGCAGTATTTT. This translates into CASSLPGTSGTSDTQYF.